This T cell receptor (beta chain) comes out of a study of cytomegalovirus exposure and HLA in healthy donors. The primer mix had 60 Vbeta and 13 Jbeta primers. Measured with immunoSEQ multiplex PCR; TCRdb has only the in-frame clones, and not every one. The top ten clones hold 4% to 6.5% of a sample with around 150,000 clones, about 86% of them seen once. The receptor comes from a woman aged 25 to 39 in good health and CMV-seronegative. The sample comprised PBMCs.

The CDR3 DNA reads as TGTGCCAGCAGTCCCGGACAGGGGGCCTTCTACGAGCAGTACTTC. Protein sequence: CASSPGQGAFYEQYF. This rearrangement joins TRBV6-5 to TRBJ2-7, with 11 bases fitting TRBD1. V gave up 5 bases and J gave up 3 bases; unmatched junction bases: 6. Per the germline V gene, CDR1 is MNHEY and CDR2 is SVGAGI. The CDR3 runs to 15 residues.